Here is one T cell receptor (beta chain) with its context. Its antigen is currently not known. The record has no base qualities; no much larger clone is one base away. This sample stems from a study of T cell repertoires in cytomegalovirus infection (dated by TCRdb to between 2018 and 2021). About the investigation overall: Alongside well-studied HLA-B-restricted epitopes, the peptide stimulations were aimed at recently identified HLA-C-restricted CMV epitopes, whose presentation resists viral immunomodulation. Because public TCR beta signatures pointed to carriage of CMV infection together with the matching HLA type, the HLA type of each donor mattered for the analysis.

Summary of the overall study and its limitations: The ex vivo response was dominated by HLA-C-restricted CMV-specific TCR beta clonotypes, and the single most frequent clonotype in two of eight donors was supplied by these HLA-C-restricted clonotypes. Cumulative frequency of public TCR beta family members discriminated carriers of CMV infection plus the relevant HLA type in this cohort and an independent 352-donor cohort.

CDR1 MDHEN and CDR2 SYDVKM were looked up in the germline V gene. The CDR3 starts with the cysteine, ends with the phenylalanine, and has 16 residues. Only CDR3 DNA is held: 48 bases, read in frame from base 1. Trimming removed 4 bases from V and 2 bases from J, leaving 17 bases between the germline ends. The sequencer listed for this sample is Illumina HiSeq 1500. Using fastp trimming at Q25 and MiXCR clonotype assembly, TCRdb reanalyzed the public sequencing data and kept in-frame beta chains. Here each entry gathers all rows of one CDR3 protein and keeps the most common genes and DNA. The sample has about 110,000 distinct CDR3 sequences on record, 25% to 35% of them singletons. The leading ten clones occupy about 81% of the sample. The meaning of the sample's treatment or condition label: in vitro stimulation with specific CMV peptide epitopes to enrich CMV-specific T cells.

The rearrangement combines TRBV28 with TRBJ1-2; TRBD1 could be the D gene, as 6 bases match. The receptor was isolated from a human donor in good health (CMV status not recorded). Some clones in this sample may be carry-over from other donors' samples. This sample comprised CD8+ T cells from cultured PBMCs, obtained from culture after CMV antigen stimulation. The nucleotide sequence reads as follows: TGTGCCAGCAGTTCCCCGGGGGGCCTGCAGAACTATGGCTACACCTTC. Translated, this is CASSSPGGLQNYGYTF.